This T cell receptor (beta chain) derives from a study of blood T cell repertoires in COVID-19. As for the study in general: Researchers got acute and convalescent COVID-19 samples from the United States, Italy and Spain.

Repertoires were generated with immunoSEQ multiplex PCR, while TCRdb's copy carries only in-frame clones and drops some. Among 120,000 or so clones listed, about 85% were seen once. Germline-derived CDR1 and CDR2 are SGHTA and FQGNSA. V was trimmed by 5 bases and J by 10 bases, leaving 18 bases between them. This CDR3 has 14 residues. This rearrangement joins TRBV7-2 to TRBJ2-1; D might be TRBD1 (7 bases). This sequence was found in an elderly man with active or convalescent COVID-19. The sequencing sample was made of peripheral blood. The CDR3 DNA is TGTGCCAGCAGCCAGGGGGGTAGGGGAGGAGAGCAGTTCTTC. Translating it yields CASSQGGRGGEQFF.